This TCR beta chain was documented in a study of T cell responses to AZD1222 COVID-19 vaccine (dated by TCRdb to about 2021). Study-wide context: AZD1222 recipients with second doses at about 4 weeks or about 12 weeks were pooled, because spike-specific TCR depth and breadth did not differ between schedules. TCR sequencing was performed for over 230 trial participants, of whom roughly 200 were given two doses of AZD1222 and around 25 were given two doses of MenACWY control vaccine. Trial participants were enrolled into age subgroups of 18-55, 56-69 and 70-plus years, which contained around 150, 28 and 57 TCR-sequenced participants, respectively.

About this clone: There is no known antigen for this receptor. Within one base of it there is no much larger clone, and no base qualities were kept.

The CDR3 regions of human TCRbeta chains were analyzed by immunosequencing. The study's processing was this. Repertoire TCRs were matched against a reference library of SARS-CoV-2-specific TCRs generated with the MIRA antigen-specificity platform. Breadth was defined as the fraction of unique TCRs that were SARS-CoV-2-associated. Depth was defined as the fraction of total T cells that were SARS-CoV-2-associated. Using the MIRA data, each spike-specific TCR was assigned both to the spike region to which the TCR was reactive and to a CD4 or CD8 class. Log10-transformed breadth and depth values were compared by one-way ANOVA with Sidak's multiple comparisons tests. Here the immuneACCESS table is served through TCRdb, limited to in-frame sequences with V and J called. Missing clones are a known gap in these copies; in checked studies unresolved V genes cover under half, and the rest lacks a known reason. From that table come the V and J calls and clone size; the DNA was used to work out D and trimming. The sample has more than 85,000 clones on record, about 89% of them singletons. The top ten constitute 7.5% of the sample.

The cysteine opens and the phenylalanine closes a CDR3 of 12 amino acids. Only the CDR3 DNA stays, 36 bases, in frame from base 1. As encoded in the germline V gene (reference sequence), CDR1 is MNHEY while CDR2 is SMNVEV. V loses 8 bases, J loses 4 bases, and the germline ends lie 9 bases apart. What the study reported, not specific to this receptor: Epitopes outside the regions mutated in the B.1.351 and B.1.1.7 variants were reportedly recognized by nearly half of the unique spike-specific TCRs. No day 14 peak-response samples were available, so repertoires were characterized only after the peak T cell response. Conclusions about previously exposed vaccinees are limited because only six or seven AZD1222 recipients were SARS-CoV-2 seropositive at baseline. Vaccine-associated CD4 TCRs spanned the whole spike protein, with dominant responses in regions 160-218 and 743-854. In the small 56-69-year group, the increase in depth fell short of significance, most likely because of low power. Participants were mostly white British, with more females than males. The authors suggested clonal diversity may have been underestimated. After two AZD1222 doses, spike-specific TCR breadth and depth were significantly higher than at day 0 and than in MenACWY recipients.

The time point label for this specimen denotes: baseline before first vaccination. Vaccinee samples were obtained from the UK trials COV001 and COV002, which included a single-blind randomized controlled phase 2/3 trial of AZD1222 (ChAdOx1 nCoV-19) in healthy adults. For TCRbeta chain sequencing, PBMC samples from trial participants were taken at day 0 and at day 28 after the second dose. The input for sequencing was peripheral blood, taken on day 0 of AZD1222 vaccination. The TCR comes from an adult in good health. The V and J segments used are TRBV27 and TRBJ1-5; no confident D gene assignment can be made. The DNA sequence is TGTGCCAGCGCCGACCCGAATCAGCCCCAGCATTTT. It is translated as CASADPNQPQHF.